This is a list of T cell receptor beta chains from one sample in a study of blood T cell repertoires in COVID-19. TCRdb's copy holds only in-frame clones and misses some; the assay was immunoSEQ multiplex PCR. This table holds 75,000 to 90,000 clones, 80% found once. The sample taken for sequencing was peripheral blood. These receptors came from a woman between 70 and 85 years old with acute or convalescent COVID-19. CDR3s include the opening cysteine and the closing phenylalanine or tryptophan. Each record gives: V gene, D gene, J gene, clone size, CDR3 DNA, CDR3 protein. The D gene is left open where the match is weak. Only some rows state a clone size, as once, few, many or a class for expanded clones.

TRBV5-6,TRBD1,TRBJ1-2,-,TGTGCCAGCAGCCTTAACAGGGGGCCACGCTACACCTTC,CASSLNRGPRYTF
TRBV19,-,TRBJ1-2,-,TGTGCCAGTAGAGGGGTCTGGAATGGCTACACCTTC,CASRGVWNGYTF
TRBV3-1/TRBV3-2,-,TRBJ1-4,-,TGTGCCAGCAGCTCAGAGACTGGATATAATGAAAAACTGTTTTTT,CASSSETGYNEKLFF
TRBV6-5,-,TRBJ1-6,-,TGTGCCAGTCGACTCTATAATTCACCCCTCCACTTT,CASRLYNSPLHF
TRBV7-2,-,TRBJ2-3,-,TGTGCCAGCAGCTTTGACTCCACAAAGGGGACAGATACGCAGTATTTT,CASSFDSTKGTDTQYF
TRBV11-2,TRBD1,TRBJ2-7,few,TGTGCCAGCAGCTTATTGGCAGGGGGCCGCGAGCAGTACTTC,CASSLLAGGREQYF
TRBV5-3,-,TRBJ2-7,-,TGTGCCAGAAGCTTGGGACTAATATCTTCCGAGCAGTACTTC,CARSLGLISSEQYF
TRBV15,TRBD1,TRBJ2-7,-,TGTGCCACCAGCAGGGGACAGGGACTATTCGAGCAGTACTTC,CATSRGQGLFEQYF
TRBV12-3/TRBV12-4,TRBD2,TRBJ2-3,-,TGTGCCAGCAGGGCAACGGGGGGAGATACGCAGTATTTT,CASRATGGDTQYF
TRBV2,-,TRBJ1-6,-,TGTGCCAGCAGAGCGGACAGATCTTCACCCCTCCACTTT,CASRADRSSPLHF